What follows describes a single T cell receptor beta chain. The data stem from a study of blood T cell repertoires in COVID-19. Data came from immunoSEQ multiplex PCR; TCRdb stores just in-frame clones and leaves some out. This sample yields around 250,000 clones, of which about 80% are seen a single time; roughly 2% belongs to the top ten. The TCR sequence derives from a man aged 30-40 years who had recovered from COVID-19. Specimen: peripheral blood.

The CDR3 DNA follows: TGCGCCAGCAGCTGGAAGACTAGCGGGGGGACAGAGACCCAGTACTTC. It specifies CASSWKTSGGTETQYF. The V call is TRBV5-1, the J call TRBJ2-5; 13 bases are shared with TRBD2. The germline V gene has CDR1 SGHRS and CDR2 YFSETQ. This CDR3 region has 16 residues. J gave up 4 bases and V 3 bases, and 6 bases lay outside the gene matches.